These 8 T cell receptor beta chains originate from one sample sequenced in a study of blood T cell repertoires in COVID-19. The data were produced by immunoSEQ multiplex PCR, yet TCRdb's version contains in-frame clones alone and is incomplete. Of around 300,000 clones in the sample, roughly 88% were seen once. The sample was peripheral blood. These receptors came from a woman aged 45-65 years with active or convalescent COVID-19.

The chain has TRBV6-2 or TRBV6-3 and TRBJ1-2; 9 bases line up with TRBD1. Germline V gene lookup returns CDR1 MNHEY and CDR2 SVGEGT. The CDR3 sequence is 14 residues long. J was trimmed by 7 bases and V by 4 bases; bases with no gene match: 7. The CDR3 nucleotides read TGTGCCAGCAGTTCTTACAGGGGGCAAGGTGGCTACACCTTC. Translating gives CASSSYRGQGGYTF.

CDR3 in DNA: TGTGCCAGCAGCCCTGGACTAGCGGGAGTGCACGAGCAGTACTTC. Encoded protein: CASSPGLAGVHEQYF. The chain employs TRBV7-2 and TRBJ2-7; TRBD2 aligns across 13 bases. The V and J ends lost 5 bases and 5 bases, in that order; junction bases with no gene match: 6. The CDR3 extends over 15 amino acids. In germline, CDR1 is SGHTA, CDR2 FQGNSA.

V is TRBV19 and J is TRBJ1-2; maybe TRBD1 (6 bases). The CDR3 consists of 14 residues. The germline V gene has CDR1 LNHDA and CDR2 SQIVND (reference sequence). V was cut by 8 bases and J by 4 bases, with 17 bases left in between. CDR3: CASGLRGIAYGYTF. CDR3 DNA: TGTGCCAGTGGACTCAGGGGAATAGCCTATGGCTACACCTTC.

The chain couples TRBV12-3 or TRBV12-4 to TRBJ2-1, with D possibly matching TRBD1 (5 bases). V lost 6 bases and J 9 bases, leaving 9 bases between the germline ends. The CDR3 is made up of 11 amino acids. The CDR3, as DNA: TGTGCCAGCAGCCTAAGGGGTGAGCAGTTCTTC. Its protein is CASSLRGEQFF.

This chain uses TRBV24-1 with TRBJ2-5; perhaps TRBD1 as D (6 bases). CDR3 length: 14 residues. V lost 2 bases and J lost 2, with 8 bases in between. CDR1 and CDR2 from the germline V gene are KGHDR and SFDVKD. The CDR3 nucleotides are TGTGCCACCAGTGATTCTGGACAGCAAGAGACCCAGTACTTC. Translating it yields CATSDSGQQETQYF.

The chain is built from TRBV30 and TRBJ1-2; D is possibly TRBD1 (5 bases). The V gene lost 2 bases and the J gene lost 10 bases, with 17 bases spanning the gap. CDR3 length: 13 residues. Germline assignment: CDR1 GTSNPN and CDR2 SVGIG (reference sequence). The CDR3 spells CAWSRGQGIVYTF. DNA for the CDR3: TGTGCCTGGAGTAGAGGCCAGGGCATCGTCTACACCTTC.

V is TRBV2 and J is TRBJ1-5, with 8 bases that match TRBD1. Germline V lookup: CDR1 SNHLY, CDR2 FYNNEI. The CDR3 spans 14 residues. CDR3: CATQGVNVNQPQHF. CDR3 nucleotides: TGTGCGACACAGGGGGTAAATGTCAATCAGCCCCAGCATTTT.

This chain uses TRBV7-8 with TRBJ2-5; D is possibly TRBD2 (6 bases). Germline values: CDR1 SGHVS, CDR2 FQNEAQ. V shed 2 bases and J shed 4 bases, with 14 bases lying between them. The CDR3 has 15 residues. Written as DNA, the CDR3 is TGTGCCAGCAGCTTAACTGCGGGATGGGGAGAGACCCAGTACTTC. Protein product: CASSLTAGWGETQYF.